This T cell receptor (beta chain) was profiled in a study of shared clonotypes between healthy human individuals (dated by TCRdb to about 2020). For the study in its entirety: The cohort included a few men and two women between 18 and 49 years of age. Each donor's leukapheresis produced roughly between about 0.8 and 10 billion PBMCs. The study deeply sequenced blood TCR repertoires of 5 or 6 healthy adults to estimate repertoire size and the extent of clonotype sharing between individuals. For each donor, CD4 naive and CD4 memory were each given three plates, CD8 naive was given two plates, and CD8 memory was given one plate. To increase sequencing depth and limit assay-specific biases, TCR repertoire library preparation and sequencing were carried out by different laboratories using diverse techniques.

About this clone: Its target antigen remains unknown. Base qualities are not recorded, but no much larger clone differs from it by a single base.

Findings and caveats that apply to the study as a whole: Sampling was limited to blood, and TCR repertoires in tissue likely differ from TCR repertoires in blood. Because the study included only a small number of donors, the genetic and exposure-history diversity represented was limited. Naive subsets generally had larger estimated clonotype richness than memory subsets. Pairwise subsampling led to the expectation that sequencing depth would affect the degree of clonotype sharing among donors. Compared with non-shared clonotypes, clonotypes shared by all four sorted-subset donors had higher generation probabilities. Rarefaction of sorted-subset datasets indicated incomplete sequencing despite the large sequencing depth. Across four donors, about 5.2% of naive CD4, roughly 3.3% of naive CD8, approximately 2.5% of memory CD4, and under 0.45% of memory CD8 clonotypes were shared.

Using the deep immunoSEQ assay, TCR CDR3 regions were amplified from genomic DNA by multiplex PCR. Genomic DNA extracted from each cell subset was distributed evenly over all wells of several immunoSEQ 96-well plates, and each plate served as one replicate. For sorted subsets, 150 to 200 ng genomic DNA, equal to about 30,000 T cell genomes, was loaded into each replicate PCR. The purified libraries were quantified using a Qubit 3.0 fluorometer, sized with a Bioanalyzer 2100, and then quantified again using the KAPA Library Quantification kit. A separate single-read 150-cycle Illumina NextSeq 550 flow cell was used to sequence each immunoSEQ 96-well plate. As for the authors' bioinformatics: Because the immunoSEQ output held only junctional sequences and lacked quality scores, the filtering could not match the filtering applied to full-length reads. To assign V/J genes and CDR3, sequences were annotated using PyIR, a Python wrapper for IgBLAST v1.9, with IMGT germline references. Reads with weak V/J assignments (E-value above 1e-6), missing CDR3, stop codons, out-of-frame junctions, or ambiguous translated residues were removed. V3J clonotypes were defined as sequences sharing an identical inferred V gene, J gene, and CDR3 amino acid sequence. Percentage overlap between repertoires was computed as shared unique clonotypes divided by the size of the smaller repertoire. Richness of each repertoire was evaluated using RTK rarefaction, the Chao1 estimator, and Recon v2.1 estimates of unobserved clonotypes. Generation probabilities for all TCRbeta clonotypes obtained by the gDNA method from a handful of donors were computed using OLGA. TCRdb took over this immuneACCESS table, retaining in-frame rearrangements with V and J assigned. Such tables are incomplete; in checked studies, under half of the missing clones stem from an unresolved V gene, and the remainder is unexplained. V and J calls and clone size follow that table, whereas D and trimming were derived from the DNA. For this sample the table gives under 1 million clones, of which about 92% were detected only once. Clones ranked in the top ten supply 24% of the sample.

CD8 naive samples were obtained by positive selection for CCR7 among CD45RO-negative cells, yielding a CD45RA+CCR7+ population from which TemRA cells were excluded. Healthy HIV-negative adults with no recently reported acute infections or vaccinations were included as donors. Every donor was a Caucasian adult living in Nashville, Tennessee, USA. Blood was obtained by leukapheresis, after which PBMCs were separated by Ficoll-Histopaque density gradient centrifugation and cryopreserved in liquid nitrogen vapor phase. Analytical flow cytometry was used to check the purity and quantity of each magnetically sorted T cell population. Each sorted fraction had its genomic DNA isolated and then quantified by UV absorbance on a Nanodrop 2000c. The sequencing input was naive CD8+ T cells sorted from blood. This specimen's cell subset or site label, interpreted: CD45RA+CCR7+. This TCR was recovered from a man aged 30 to 39 in good health.

At the DNA level, the sequence is TGTGCCAGCAGTGACCTGACAGGGATCTACGAGCAGTACTTC. Translation gives CASSDLTGIYEQYF. The rearrangement joined TRBV6-1 to TRBJ2-7, with TRBD1 identical over 7 junction bases. Clipping removes 3 bases from V and 3 bases from J, with 5 as the unmatched junction base count. The CDR3, cysteine through phenylalanine, is 14 amino acids long. This entry keeps only the CDR3 DNA: 42 bases, framed from base 1. CDR1 and CDR2 are read off the germline V gene as MNHNS and SASEGT.